Shown below are 19 T cell receptor beta chains from a single sample sequenced in a study of T cell repertoires in cytomegalovirus infection (dated by TCRdb to between 2017 and 2020). The sequencer listed for this sample is Illumina HiSeq 1500. TCRdb handled the public reads itself, with Q25 trimming in fastp and clone calling in MiXCR, and kept productive beta chains. Identical CDR3 proteins give one entry, which carries the most common genes and DNA. The sample profile shows roughly 760,000 distinct CDR3 sequences; 35% to 40% of them were found once. The top ten clones comprise roughly 2.9% of the sample. Sequencing was carried out using PBMCs. The receptors were sampled from a human donor in good health (CMV status not recorded). Some clones in this sample may be carry-over from other donors' samples.

This clonotype was found a few times. The chain combines TRBV27 with TRBJ1-5, with TRBD1 matching over 12 bases. V lost 5 bases and J lost 6; bases outside the gene matches: 11. Germline CDR1 and CDR2: MNHEY and SMNVEV (reference sequence). This CDR3 has 17 amino acids. DNA for the CDR3: TGTGCCAGCAGTCCGATCGGGACAGGGGGCTTGGGTCAGCCCCAGCATTTT. It is translated as CASSPIGTGGLGQPQHF.

This clonotype was counted between two and nine times. The chain has TRBV11-1 and TRBJ1-1; D uncertain. The CDR3 is made up of 16 amino acids. Germline values: CDR1 SGHAT, CDR2 FQDESV (reference sequence). Trimming left V 5 bases short and J 3 bases short, with 19 bases between. DNA for the CDR3: TGTGCCAGCAGCAACCGGGAGAACCTACGGGACACTGAAGCTTTCTTT. It specifies CASSNRENLRDTEAFF.

The rearrangement uses TRBV6-1 and TRBJ2-4, with D tentatively TRBD1 (6 bases). V shed 0 bases and J shed 15 bases, with 18 bases lying between them. CDR3 length: 14 amino acids. From germline, CDR1 is MNHNS and CDR2 SASEGT. CDR3 DNA sequence: TGTGCCAGCAGTGAAGCTTTTCACAGGGTGGTAGCGTACTTC. This gives the protein CASSEAFHRVVAYF.

The V and J genes are TRBV11-2 and TRBJ2-6; 11 nucleotides agree with TRBD1. V trimming: 5 bases; J trimming: 4 bases; junction bases outside the gene matches: 7. Germline V gene data show CDR1 as SGHAT and CDR2 as FQNNGV. This CDR3 comprises 17 residues. Written as DNA, the CDR3 is TGTGCCAGCAGCACCGGACAGGGGGCATGGGGGGCCAACGTCCTGACTTTC. This sequence encodes CASSTGQGAWGANVLTF.

This chain uses TRBV27 with TRBJ2-7, with D tentatively TRBD2 (5 bases). Germline assignment: CDR1 MNHEY and CDR2 SMNVEV (reference sequence). V was cut by 4 bases and J by 6 bases, with 19 bases left in between. The CDR3 totals 15 residues. CDR3 in amino acids: CASSSLGAAGGEQYF. Here the CDR3 DNA reads TGTGCCAGCAGTTCCCTAGGTGCTGCAGGAGGCGAGCAGTACTTC.

This clonotype was found a few times. The gene calls are TRBV28 and TRBJ1-2, with a possible D match to TRBD1 (5 bases). Trimming left V 3 bases short and J 4 bases short, with 12 bases between. The CDR3 spans 14 residues. Germline CDR1 and CDR2: MDHEN and SYDVKM. This CDR3 reads CASSLTRVGYGYTF. The CDR3 DNA reads as TGTGCCAGCAGTTTGACCAGGGTAGGCTATGGCTACACCTTC.

The rearrangement joins TRBV6-6 to TRBJ2-1; no clear D gene. Trimming removed 5 bases at V and 6 bases at J, with 5 bases between. CDR1 and CDR2 from the germline V gene are MNHNY and SVGAGI (reference sequence). CDR3 length equals 11 residues. The CDR3 DNA reads TGTGCCAGCAGTCATAGCAATGAGCAGTTCTTC. Amino acids: CASSHSNEQFF.

This clonotype was seen more than once but under ten times. The chain combines TRBV25-1 with TRBJ2-7; tentatively, D is TRBD1 (5 bases). The CDR3 spans 14 residues. The germline gives CDR1 MGHDK, CDR2 SYGVNS. V was pared by 2 bases and J by 6 bases, with 14 bases between. CDR3 sequence (DNA): TGTGCCAGCAGTGAAGGGGCAGGGTCGGGCGAGCAGTACTTC. This codes for CASSEGAGSGEQYF.

This clonotype was counted between two and nine times. The chain joins TRBV5-1 to TRBJ1-4; D gene uncertain. This CDR3 spans 15 amino acids. The V end lost 5 bases, the J end lost 0 bases, and 11 bases lay between the germline ends. CDR1 and CDR2 (germline): SGHRS, YFSETQ. CDR3 amino acids: CASSPGFATNEKLFF. The CDR3 coding sequence is TGCGCCAGCAGTCCTGGATTTGCAACTAATGAAAAACTGTTTTTT. Variable domain in full (rest from reference TRBV5-1 and TRBJ1-4): KAGVTQTPRYLIKTRGQQVTLSCSPISGHRSVSWYQQTPGQGLQFLFEYFSETQRNKGNFPGRFSGRQFSNSRSEMNVSTLELGDSALYLCASSPGFATNEKLFFGSGTQLSVL.

The rearrangement joins TRBV30 to TRBJ2-2; 7 nucleotides agree with TRBD2. The CDR3 extends over 14 amino acids. The ends lost 0 bases at V and 4 bases at J; junction bases unmatched: 2. CDR1 GTSNPN and CDR2 SVGIG come from the germline V gene (reference sequence). The CDR3 reads CAWSVGGGTGELFF. The CDR3 DNA reads as TGTGCCTGGAGTGTAGGCGGGGGCACCGGGGAGCTGTTTTTT.

On this clonotype: A much larger clone differs by one base, so this may be a read error. This CDR3 is CDSSLAGTYEQFF. DNA of the CDR3: TGTGACAGCAGTTTAGCGGGAACATATGAGCAGTTCTTC. This chain joins TRBV12-3 or TRBV12-4 and TRBJ2-1; 8 nucleotides align to TRBD2. The CDR3 sequence is 13 residues long.

This chain joins TRBV24-1 and TRBJ2-5, with a tentative D call TRBD2 (6 bases). V was trimmed by 9 bases and J by 4 bases, leaving 8 bases between them. The CDR3 has 11 residues. Germline V gives CDR1 KGHDR, CDR2 SFDVKD. The CDR3 is CATGGVETQYF. The CDR3 region has the DNA TGTGCCACCGGCGGGGTAGAGACCCAGTACTTC.

This rearrangement joins TRBV27 to TRBJ2-3; the D gene is possibly TRBD1 (6 bases). The CDR3 runs to 18 residues. Germline CDR1 and CDR2: MNHEY and SMNVEV (reference sequence). Trimming took off 1 base at V and 0 bases at J, with 17 bases between the two ends. The CDR3 nucleotides are TGTGCCAGCAGTTTATTTTGGGACAAGAAATCTAGCACAGATACGCAGTATTTT. Its translation: CASSLFWDKKSSTDTQYF.

This clonotype was counted only a few times. The chain has TRBV28 and TRBJ2-2; the match to TRBD2 covers 10 bases. The junction had 8 bases not matched to a gene; V was cut back by 1 base and J by 9 bases. Germline-derived CDR1 and CDR2 are MDHEN and SYDVKM. The CDR3 is 16 residues long. The CDR3 protein is CASSLSLVAGGRELFF. The CDR3 DNA sequence: TGTGCCAGCAGTTTATCTCTGGTAGCGGGAGGACGGGAGCTGTTTTTT.

This clonotype was seen a handful of times. The chain joins TRBV28 to TRBJ2-2; D is undetermined. This CDR3 has 14 residues. Trimming shortened V by 4 bases and J by 5 bases, and 11 bases separated the two germline ends. The germline V gene has CDR1 MDHEN and CDR2 SYDVKM. The CDR3 loop is CASSSFYLTGELFF. CDR3 DNA sequence: TGTGCCAGCAGTTCCTTCTATTTGACCGGGGAGCTGTTTTTT.

The chain's CDR3 is CASSHPVGELFF. DNA of the CDR3: TGTGCCAGTAGTCACCCAGTCGGGGAGCTGTTTTTT. The chain links TRBV19 to TRBJ2-2; no clear D. This CDR3 is 12 amino acids long. Germline assignment: CDR1 LNHDA and CDR2 SQIVND (reference sequence). The V gene lost 5 bases and the J gene lost 7 bases, with 8 bases spanning the gap.

This clonotype was seen just once. CDR3: CASSFRTGDGGYTF. The CDR3 nucleotides read TGTGCCAGCAGTTTTCGTACGGGGGACGGTGGCTACACCTTC. The chain employs TRBV27 and TRBJ1-2; a possible D gene is TRBD1 (5 bases). In germline, CDR1 is MNHEY, CDR2 SMNVEV (reference sequence). The length of the CDR3 is 14 residues. V shed 3 bases and J shed 7 bases, with 15 bases lying between them.

The table lists this clonotype with a count of one. The chain recombines TRBV6-5 with TRBJ2-7; 7 nucleotides align to TRBD1. The V gene's germline CDR1 is MNHEY and CDR2 SVGAGI. This CDR3 is 17 amino acids long. V lost 4 bases to trimming and J lost 3 bases; unmatched junction nucleotides: 15. CDR3 bases: TGTGCCAGCAGTTCACAGGGGTTTGGTTTAACCGACTACGAGCAGTACTTC. Translated: CASSSQGFGLTDYEQYF.

This chain links TRBV10-3 with TRBJ2-5; 7 bases line up with TRBD1. V lost 11 bases to trimming and J lost 5 bases; unmatched junction nucleotides: 14. Germline V gives CDR1 ENHRY, CDR2 SYGVKD. CDR3 length: 14 amino acids. In DNA form, the CDR3 reads TGTGCCGCCCGAGAGGGGGCCAGGGGCGAGACCCAGTACTTC. Amino acid sequence: CAAREGARGETQYF.